This TCR beta chain originates from a study of shared clonotypes between healthy human individuals. The CDR3 runs to 13 residues. CDR1 and CDR2 from the germline V gene are SGHRS and YFSETQ. Trimming stripped 4 bases from V and 7 bases from J, with 15 bases between. Using immunoSEQ multiplex PCR, the repertoire was profiled, and TCRdb retains in-frame clones only, with some absent. In the table there are approximately 530,000 clones, 90% to 97% of which are singletons. The sequence came from a woman aged 25-40 years in good health. Sequencing was performed on naive CD4+ T cells sorted from blood. Subset denoted: CD45RA+ positively selected. The J gene is TRBJ2-7, the V gene TRBV5-1; the D is unclear. The CDR3 is CASSALSTEEQYF. The CDR3 DNA reads TGCGCCAGCAGCGCCCTAAGCACGGAAGAGCAGTACTTC.